The 24 T cell receptor beta chains reported below all come from one sample, sequenced in a study of OX40 agonist ivuxolimab in advanced cancers. Using immunoSEQ multiplex PCR, the repertoire was profiled, and TCRdb retains in-frame clones only, with some absent. The sample has 45,000 to 60,000 clones; about 90% are singletons. The material sequenced was CD4+ or CD8+ T cells sorted from blood, taken in a trial of the OX40 agonist ivuxolimab. All receptors come from an adult with an advanced solid tumor such as melanoma, head and neck, liver or kidney cancer.

CDR3 nucleotides: TGTGCCAGCTTGCGGGGGTCAGGCTATGGCTACACCTTC. Protein: CASLRGSGYGYTF. This chain links TRBV28 with TRBJ1-2; the D gene is possibly TRBD1 (5 bases). The ends were cut back, 8 bases at V and 4 bases at J, with 14 bases in the middle. The length of the CDR3 is 13 residues. Germline CDR1 is MDHEN and CDR2 is SYDVKM.

The CDR3 is CSVDRVNTEAFF. In DNA, the CDR3 is TGCAGCGTTGACAGGGTGAACACTGAAGCTTTCTTT. V gene TRBV29-1 combines with J gene TRBJ1-1; TRBD1 might be the D (5 bases). The CDR3 is 12 residues long. From germline, CDR1 is SQVTM and CDR2 ANQGSEA. The V end was cut by 3 bases, the J end by 0 bases, with 5 bases between.

The count of this clone is one. The CDR3 sequence: CASSATSGFYEQYF. For the CDR3, the DNA is TGTGCCAGCAGCGCGACTAGCGGGTTCTACGAGCAGTACTTC. V usage is TRBV2 and J usage is TRBJ2-7; 10 bases line up with TRBD2. Unmatched junction bases numbered 5, after V lost 6 bases and J lost 3 bases. The CDR3 has 14 amino acids. Germline V gene lookup returns CDR1 SNHLY and CDR2 FYNNEI.

J is TRBJ2-7 and V is TRBV5-1, with 10 bases lining up with TRBD1. The trim removed 7 bases at V and 5 bases at J, leaving 9 bases unmatched. The V gene's germline CDR1 is SGHRS and CDR2 YFSETQ. This CDR3 is 14 amino acids long. CDR3 nucleotide sequence: TGCGCCAGCGGCGGACAGGGGGGTCCCGACGAGCAGTACTTC. Its translation is CASGGQGGPDEQYF. The full variable domain, in which reference TRBV5-1 and TRBJ2-7 provide the parts outside the CDR3, is KAGVTQTPRYLIKTRGQQVTLSCSPISGHRSVSWYQQTPGQGLQFLFEYFSETQRNKGNFPGRFSGRQFSNSRSEMNVSTLELGDSALYLCASGGQGGPDEQYFGPGTRLTVT.

The chain is built from TRBV5-8 and TRBJ2-6; unclear D gene. The length of the CDR3 is 18 residues. V was pared by 1 base and J by 0 bases, with 14 bases between. CDR1 SGHTS and CDR2 YDEGEE come from the germline V gene. CDR3 DNA: TGTGCCAGCAGCTTGATAAAAGTGGCCGTCTCTGGGGCCAACGTCCTGACTTTC. This encodes CASSLIKVAVSGANVLTF.

The chain links TRBV30 to TRBJ1-3; unclear D gene. This CDR3 spans 17 amino acids. The V gene's germline CDR1 is GTSNPN and CDR2 SVGIG (reference sequence). V dropped 3 bases and J dropped 0 bases, with 18 bases sitting between them. The CDR3 sequence: CAWRIVGGKGSGNTIYF. In nucleotides, the CDR3 is TGTGCCTGGAGGATAGTAGGTGGCAAGGGCTCTGGAAACACCATATATTTT.

Turning to this clone: At the DNA level, this CDR3 is encoded by other sequences in the same sample as well. This chain links TRBV4-2 with TRBJ2-6; D is ambiguous. Per the germline V gene, CDR1 is LGHNA and CDR2 is YNFKEQ. Trimming took off 0 bases at V and 1 base at J, with 1 base between the two ends. The CDR3 is 14 amino acids. The CDR3 sequence: CASSQESGANVLTF. CDR3 in DNA: TGTGCCAGCAGCCAAGAGTCTGGGGCCAACGTCCTGACTTTC.

The chain employs TRBV4-1 and TRBJ2-5; 11 positions match TRBD2. Judging by the DNA end, TRBJ2-7 fits better; the J call may be wrong. There are 16 residues in the CDR3. The germline CDR1 and CDR2 sequences are MGHRA and YSYEKL. CDR3 sequence (DNA): TGCGCCAGCAGCCAGGCTAGACTAGCGGGATCCTACGAGCAGTACTTC. Translation: CASSQARLAGSYEQYF.

The rearrangement joins TRBV7-9 to TRBJ2-7; D possibly corresponds to TRBD1 (6 bases). The CDR3 covers 14 residues. V was pared by 5 bases and J by 3 bases, with 14 bases between. In germline, CDR1 is SEHNR, CDR2 FQNEAQ (reference sequence). CDR3 sequence: CASSPPDSYYEQYF. The DNA for the CDR3 is TGTGCCAGCAGCCCACCGGACAGCTACTACGAGCAGTACTTC.

The chain couples TRBV9 to TRBJ1-6; TRBD1 matches 7 bases. The CDR3 consists of 13 residues. The V segment lost 4 bases and the J segment 9 bases; nucleotides outside the gene matches: 4. Germline CDR1 is SGDLS and CDR2 is YYNGEE. CDR3 in DNA: TGTGCCAGCAGCACAGGGGTAGGTTCACCCCTCCACTTT. Protein: CASSTGVGSPLHF.

In this sample, this clone turned up once. V and J are TRBV6-5 and TRBJ2-7; D unclear. CDR1 is MNHEY, CDR2 SVGAGI, per germline. V shed 6 bases and J shed 6 bases, with 9 bases lying between them. The CDR3 spans 11 residues. CDR3 nucleotide sequence: TGTGCCAGCAGGGGCGGTGGCGAGCAGTACTTC. Encoded protein: CASRGGGEQYF.

The chain has TRBV7-2 and TRBJ2-5, with 7 bases fitting TRBD1. The CDR3 has 14 residues. Germline values: CDR1 SGHTA, CDR2 FQGNSA. With 5 bases clipped from V and 5 bases from J, the junction kept 8 bases outside the gene matches. For the CDR3, the DNA is TGTGCCAGCAGCCTTAGGGGGCTGTGGGAGACCCAGTACTTC. It yields the protein CASSLRGLWETQYF.

In its sample, this clone was seen once. The chain joins TRBV11-1 to TRBJ2-1; unclear D gene. The CDR3 is made up of 14 amino acids. Deletions cut 5 bases from V and 1 base from J, with 9 bases between. Germline loops: CDR1 SGHAT, CDR2 FQDESV (reference sequence). Here the CDR3 reads CASSPGLSYNEQFF. The DNA for the CDR3 is TGTGCCAGCAGCCCCGGGTTGTCCTACAATGAGCAGTTCTTC. Complete variable domain (other parts from reference TRBV11-1 and TRBJ2-1): EAEVAQSPRYKITEKSQAVAFWCDPISGHATLYWYRQILGQGPELLVQFQDESVVDDSQLPKDRFSAERLKGVDSTLKIQPAELGDSAMYLCASSPGLSYNEQFFGPGTRLTVL.

This chain joins TRBV28 and TRBJ1-2; TRBD1 agrees at 9 bases. CDR3 length: 13 amino acids. The trim removed 2 bases at V and 6 bases at J, leaving 1 base unmatched. Germline CDR1 MDHEN, CDR2 SYDVKM. The CDR3 DNA is TGTGCCAGCAGTTTAGGACAGGGGAATGGCTACACCTTC. This translates into CASSLGQGNGYTF.

This rearrangement joins TRBV7-3 to TRBJ2-2, with D possibly called TRBD1 or TRBD2 (5 bases each). This CDR3 has 14 residues. V lost 2 bases, J lost 4 bases, and 8 bases lay in between. The germline CDR1 and CDR2 sequences are SGHTA and FQGTGA. CDR3 region: CASSLGTSTGELFF. CDR3 sequence (DNA): TGTGCCAGCAGCTTAGGGACCTCCACCGGGGAGCTGTTTTTT.

This chain uses TRBV28 with TRBJ1-4; possible D gene TRBD1, 5 bases. CDR3 size: 15 residues. V was cut by 4 bases and J by 6 bases, with 15 bases left in between. Germline CDR1 MDHEN, CDR2 SYDVKM. CDR3 DNA sequence: TGTGCCAGCAGTTATCCCCGACAGCTTTATGAAAAACTGTTTTTT. This translates into CASSYPRQLYEKLFF.

The chain combines TRBV7-9 with TRBJ2-1; possibly TRBD1 for D (5 bases). The V end was cut by 3 bases, the J end by 4 bases, with 19 bases between. The CDR3 totals 17 residues. CDR1 is SEHNR and CDR2 is FQNEAQ in the germline V gene (reference sequence). The CDR3 here is CASSFSLAGFRYNEQFF. CDR3 in DNA: TGTGCCAGCAGCTTTTCTTTGGCAGGGTTTCGGTACAATGAGCAGTTCTTC. Complete variable domain (other parts from reference TRBV7-9 and TRBJ2-1): DTGVSQNPRHKITKRGQNVTFRCDPISEHNRLYWYRQTLGQGPEFLTYFQNEAQLEKSRLLSDRFSAERPKGSFSTLEIQRTEQGDSAMYLCASSFSLAGFRYNEQFFGPGTRLTVL.

The CDR3 loop is CASSSGTGTEQYF. CDR3 DNA: TGTGCCAGCAGCTCCGGGACAGGGACCGAGCAGTACTTC. V and J are TRBV7-9 and TRBJ2-7; 9 bases line up with TRBD1. The junction had 4 bases not matched to a gene; V was cut back by 4 bases and J by 6 bases. Looked up from germline, CDR1 is SEHNR and CDR2 is FQNEAQ (reference sequence). The CDR3 has 13 residues.

The chain is built from TRBV4-3 and TRBJ1-5; tentative D call: TRBD1 (6 bases). Trimming took off 4 bases at V and 4 bases at J, with 8 bases between the two ends. The CDR3 contains 13 residues. Germline loops: CDR1 LGHNA, CDR2 YSLEER. In nucleotides, the CDR3 is TGCGCCAGCAGCCGAGACAGGAATCAGCCCCAGCATTTT. It is translated as CASSRDRNQPQHF.

The V and J genes are TRBV7-9 and TRBJ2-5; weak D call: TRBD1 (6 bases). The V gene's germline CDR1 is SEHNR and CDR2 FQNEAQ (reference sequence). CDR3 size: 15 residues. Trimming took 4 bases from V and 1 from J, leaving 13 bases between them. CDR3 sequence (DNA): TGTGCCAGCAGCTCACAGGGTAGTTTCCAAGAGACCCAGTACTTC. Translating gives CASSSQGSFQETQYF.

The V and J genes are TRBV5-1 and TRBJ2-7, with 8 bases lining up with TRBD1. Germline assignment: CDR1 SGHRS and CDR2 YFSETQ. The CDR3 contains 15 residues. V lost 2 bases, J lost 2 bases, and 6 bases stayed unmatched. CDR3 nucleotide sequence: TGCGCCAGCAGCTTACAGGGGGAGGTCGCCTACGAGCAGTACTTC. It yields the protein CASSLQGEVAYEQYF.

The sample holds one count of this clone. V and J are TRBV18 and TRBJ2-1; 7 nucleotides agree with TRBD2. The junction had 11 bases not matched to a gene; V was cut back by 3 bases and J by 9 bases. CDR1 KGHSH and CDR2 LQKENI come from the germline V gene. There are 15 residues in the CDR3. CDR3: CASSPSTSLLAEQFF. In DNA, the CDR3 is TGTGCCAGCTCACCCTCGACTAGCTTGTTGGCTGAGCAGTTCTTC. Based on the CDR3 plus reference TRBV18 and TRBJ2-1, the full variable domain is NAGVMQNPRHLVRRRGQEARLRCSPMKGHSHVYWYRQLPEEGLKFMVYLQKENIIDESGMPKERFSAEFPKEGPSILRIQQVVRGDSAAYFCASSPSTSLLAEQFFGPGTRLTVL.

The rearrangement uses TRBV6-6 and TRBJ2-7; TRBD1 agrees at 8 bases. The J segment lost 0 bases and the V segment lost 5 bases, leaving 6 bases of the junction unmatched. CDR1 and CDR2 from the germline V gene are MNHNY and SVGAGI (reference sequence). The CDR3 is 15 amino acids. CDR3 in amino acids: CASSARTGTSYEQYF. CDR3 nucleotide sequence: TGTGCCAGCAGTGCCCGGACAGGGACCTCCTACGAGCAGTACTTC.

V and J are TRBV5-1 and TRBJ2-5; possible D gene TRBD1, 5 bases. CDR1 is SGHRS and CDR2 is YFSETQ in the germline V gene. The CDR3 totals 13 residues. V lost 3 bases to trimming and J lost 2 bases, with 8 bases between them. The CDR3 here is CASSWTRQETQYF. The CDR3, as DNA: TGCGCCAGCAGCTGGACACGACAAGAGACCCAGTACTTC.